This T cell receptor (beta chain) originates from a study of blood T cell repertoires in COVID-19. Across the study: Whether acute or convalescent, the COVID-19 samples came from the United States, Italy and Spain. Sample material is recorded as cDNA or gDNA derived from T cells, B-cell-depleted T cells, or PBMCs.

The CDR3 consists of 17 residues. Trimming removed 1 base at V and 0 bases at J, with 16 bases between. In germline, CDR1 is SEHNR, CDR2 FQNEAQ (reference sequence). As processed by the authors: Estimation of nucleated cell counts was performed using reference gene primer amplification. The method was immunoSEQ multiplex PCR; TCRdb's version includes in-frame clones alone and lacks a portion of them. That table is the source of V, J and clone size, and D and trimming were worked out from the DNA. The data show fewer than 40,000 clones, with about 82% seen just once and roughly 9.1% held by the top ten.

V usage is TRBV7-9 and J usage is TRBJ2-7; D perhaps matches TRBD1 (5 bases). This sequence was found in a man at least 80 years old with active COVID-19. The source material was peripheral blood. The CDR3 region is CASSLVFRNRNSYEQYF. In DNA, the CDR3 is TGTGCCAGCAGCTTAGTTTTTCGGAACAGGAACTCCTACGAGCAGTACTTC.